This entry lists 27 T cell receptor beta chains sequenced from one sample in a study of blood T cell repertoires in COVID-19. Produced via immunoSEQ multiplex PCR; TCRdb's table is partial and in-frame only. The sample lists some 300,000 clones; over 75% were seen once. The specimen sequenced was PBMCs or T cells enriched from blood (not recorded which). These receptor sequences come from a woman in her thirties who had recovered from COVID-19.

The rearrangement joins TRBV3-1 (or the pseudogene TRBV3-2) to TRBJ2-1, with 7 bases matching TRBD2. V dropped 0 bases and J dropped 4; count of bases not matched to a gene: 6. The germline gives CDR1 LGHDT, CDR2 YNNKEL (reference sequence). The CDR3 has 16 residues. The DNA of the CDR3 is TGTGCCAGCAGCCAAGATTGGGGCGGGGGTTACAATGAGCAGTTCTTC. Its translation is CASSQDWGGGYNEQFF.

The chain has TRBV5-4 and TRBJ1-2; no definite D call. The CDR3 is 16 amino acids. CDR1 SGHNT and CDR2 YYREEE come from the germline V gene (reference sequence). V lost 1 base and J 3 bases, leaving 16 bases between the germline ends. The CDR3 bases are TGTGCCAGCAGCTTGCCAACCGTAGAGTTAGACTATGGCTACACCTTC. Protein sequence: CASSLPTVELDYGYTF. The full variable domain, its missing parts supplied by reference TRBV5-4 and TRBJ1-2, is ETGVTQSPTHLIKTRGQQVTLRCSSQSGHNTVSWYQQALGQGPQFIFQYYREEENGRGNFPPRFSGLQFPNYSSELNVNALELDDSALYLCASSLPTVELDYGYTFGSGTRLTVV.

The chain is built from TRBV3-1 (or the pseudogene TRBV3-2) and TRBJ1-1, with TRBD1 as a possible D gene (6 bases). Germline V gene lookup returns CDR1 LGHDT and CDR2 YNNKEL (reference sequence). The germline V and J ends were trimmed by 6 bases and 11 bases, with 19 bases remaining between them. This CDR3 spans 13 amino acids. As DNA, the CDR3 is TGTGCCAGCAGTCCCTCGGGGGGCTATGTGGCTTTCTTT. Translated: CASSPSGGYVAFF.

The chain joins TRBV28 to TRBJ1-5; D unresolved. The CDR3 runs to 13 residues. V lost 3 bases and J lost 3, with 6 bases in between. From germline, CDR1 is MDHEN and CDR2 SYDVKM. The CDR3 loop is CASSFRDNQPQHF. Written as DNA, the CDR3 is TGTGCCAGCAGTTTCCGAGACAATCAGCCCCAGCATTTT.

The chain combines TRBV7-9 with TRBJ1-1; D not resolved. CDR3 size: 13 residues. V lost 6 bases, J lost 0 bases, and 8 bases lay in between. The V gene's germline CDR1 is SEHNR and CDR2 FQNEAQ (reference sequence). DNA for the CDR3: TGTGCCAGCAGGCCGACACTGAACACTGAAGCTTTCTTT. Its translation: CASRPTLNTEAFF.

This clone was found a few times. This chain connects TRBV7-2 to TRBJ1-3, with 7 bases identical to TRBD1. Germline loops: CDR1 SGHTA, CDR2 FQGNSA. This CDR3 spans 16 amino acids. The V gene end was trimmed by 4 bases and the J gene end by 0 bases; junction bases not matched to a gene: 6. The CDR3 spells CASSSQGTASGNTIYF. The CDR3 DNA reads TGTGCCAGCAGCTCACAGGGGACCGCCTCTGGAAACACCATATATTTT.

The chain employs TRBV5-6 and TRBJ2-5; tentative D call: TRBD1 (6 bases). Germline assignment: CDR1 SGHDT and CDR2 YYEEEE. CDR3 size: 13 residues. V lost 3 bases and J lost 5, with 11 bases in between. Here the CDR3 DNA reads TGTGCCAGCAGCTCACAGGGCGGGGAGACCCAGTACTTC. This translates into CASSSQGGETQYF.

The chain joins TRBV6-5 to TRBJ2-7; 8 positions agree with TRBD1. The germline CDR1 and CDR2 sequences are MNHEY and SVGAGI. The CDR3 loop spans 15 amino acids. With 4 bases clipped from V and 2 bases from J, the junction kept 7 bases outside the gene matches. The CDR3 region has the DNA TGTGCCAGCAGTTCCCGGACAGGGCTCCCCTACGAGCAGTACTTC. Residues: CASSSRTGLPYEQYF.

The gene calls are TRBV6-5 and TRBJ2-3; 7 nucleotides align to TRBD1. Germline CDR1 is MNHEY and CDR2 is SVGAGI. V lost 8 bases to trimming and J lost 5 bases; unmatched junction nucleotides: 7. This CDR3 is built from 13 residues. CDR3 DNA: TGTGCCAGCCTCACAGGGGCCGAAGATACGCAGTATTTT. Residues: CASLTGAEDTQYF.

A remark on this clone: The same CDR3 can be traced to other DNA sequences in this sample. The chain carries TRBV28 and TRBJ1-5; 7 nucleotides agree with TRBD1. The CDR3 totals 15 residues. V was clipped by 1 base and J by 2 bases; unmatched bases: 2. Germline-derived CDR1 and CDR2 are MDHEN and SYDVKM. The CDR3 loop is CASSLLDRGNQPQHF. The DNA of the CDR3 is TGTGCCAGCAGTTTATTAGACAGGGGCAATCAGCCCCAGCATTTT.

The chain combines TRBV5-1 with TRBJ2-3; 8 bases are a match to TRBD1. Germline lookup yields CDR1 SGHRS and CDR2 YFSETQ. This CDR3 is built from 18 residues. V gave up 0 bases and J gave up 0 bases; unmatched junction bases: 9. Here the CDR3 DNA reads TGCGCCAGCAGCTTGGAGGTGACAGGGGTTATCAGCACAGATACGCAGTATTTT. It specifies CASSLEVTGVISTDTQYF.

This clone was seen a handful of times. The V call is TRBV10-3, the J call TRBJ1-1; TRBD1 aligns across 10 bases. The germline V gene encodes CDR1 ENHRY and CDR2 SYGVKD. CDR3 length: 16 amino acids. V dropped 4 bases and J dropped 0; count of bases not matched to a gene: 5. The CDR3 region has the DNA TGTGCCATCAGTGCCCGGACAGGGGGGGTGAACACTGAAGCTTTCTTT. Translating gives CAISARTGGVNTEAFF.

This clone has a handful of counts. This CDR3 is also generated by other DNA sequences in the sample. The chain carries TRBV27 and TRBJ2-3; the D is unclear. Germline CDR1 is MNHEY and CDR2 is SMNVEV (reference sequence). CDR3 length equals 13 residues. The V gene lost 4 bases and the J gene lost 1 base, with 6 bases spanning the gap. The CDR3: CASSSLGTDTQYF. The CDR3 bases are TGTGCCAGCAGTTCCCTTGGCACAGATACGCAGTATTTT.

V is TRBV21-1 and J is TRBJ2-6; whether TRBD1, the table's D call, matches the DNA was not checked. TRBV21-1 is shown as a pseudogene. This CDR3 is 17 amino acids long. The CDR3 DNA sequence: TGTGCCAGCAGACCAGACAGGCCTATGGCTGGGGCCAACGTCCTGACTTTC. Translation: CASRPDRPMAGANVLTF.

In DNA form, the CDR3 reads TGTGCCATCAGTGAGTCTCTATCGTGGGGAAACACCATATATTTT. Protein sequence: CAISESLSWGNTIYF. V usage is TRBV10-3 and J usage is TRBJ1-3; D is unresolved. The CDR3 runs to 15 residues. Germline V lookup: CDR1 ENHRY, CDR2 SYGVKD. V was clipped by 0 bases and J by 4 bases, with 10 bases between them.

This clone was seen a handful of times. CDR3 loop: CAWSRGGMTTWDQYF. In DNA, the CDR3 is TGTGCCTGGAGTAGGGGGGGCATGACAACTTGGGACCAGTACTTC. V gene TRBV30 combines with J gene TRBJ2-7, with a possible D match to TRBD2 (7 bases). Germline CDR1 reads GTSNPN; CDR2 reads SVGIG (reference sequence). The CDR3 is 15 residues long. V was shortened by 2 bases and J by 10 bases, with 24 bases between the two germline ends.

V usage is TRBV18 and J usage is TRBJ2-1; 9 bases align to TRBD1. This CDR3 has 16 residues. The J segment lost 5 bases and the V segment lost 6 bases, leaving 11 bases of the junction unmatched. Germline V gene sequence: CDR1 KGHSH, CDR2 LQKENI. The CDR3 reads CASSQYRDRVNNEQFF. In nucleotides, the CDR3 is TGTGCCAGCTCCCAATACCGGGACAGGGTAAACAATGAGCAGTTCTTC.

J is TRBJ1-3 and V is TRBV10-3; 9 positions match TRBD1. With V trimmed by 4 bases and J by 5 bases, 3 bases remained unmatched. The CDR3 extends over 14 amino acids. Looked up from germline, CDR1 is ENHRY and CDR2 is SYGVKD. CDR3 sequence: CAISAQGARNTIYF. The CDR3 nucleotides read TGTGCCATCAGTGCACAGGGGGCGCGAAACACCATATATTTT.

The chain carries TRBV10-3 and TRBJ1-1; TRBD1 matches 11 bases. After removal of 6 bases from V and 0 bases from J, the junction contained 9 bases not matched to a gene. Per germline, CDR1 ENHRY and CDR2 SYGVKD. This CDR3 spans 17 amino acids. The CDR3 loop is CAIRWTGGTGLNTEAFF. The CDR3 nucleotides are TGTGCCATCAGGTGGACAGGGGGCACAGGTCTGAACACTGAAGCTTTCTTT.

CDR3 bases: TGCGCCAGCAGCCAAGATGGGACAGGTCGTCTCTCCTACGAGCAGTACTTC. Its translation: CASSQDGTGRLSYEQYF. The chain couples TRBV4-3 to TRBJ2-7; 8 nucleotides agree with TRBD1. There are 17 residues in the CDR3. V dropped 0 bases and J dropped 0; count of bases not matched to a gene: 7. Germline V gene sequence: CDR1 LGHNA, CDR2 YSLEER.

The chain is built from TRBV3-1 (or the pseudogene TRBV3-2) and TRBJ2-5, with D maybe TRBD2 (6 bases). CDR1 is LGHDT, CDR2 YNNKEL, per germline (reference sequence). The CDR3 totals 14 residues. V was pared by 5 bases and J by 1 base, with 11 bases between. In DNA form, the CDR3 reads TGTGCCAGCAGCTTCACAGCGGGCCAAGAGACCCAGTACTTC. It yields the protein CASSFTAGQETQYF.

The count of this clone is one. The chain carries TRBV27 and TRBJ2-3; perhaps TRBD2 as D (7 bases). V lost 5 bases, J lost 1 base, and 13 bases lay in between. Germline assignment: CDR1 MNHEY and CDR2 SMNVEV (reference sequence). There are 15 residues in the CDR3. In DNA, the CDR3 is TGTGCCAGCAGTCTGAGGGGGGGGCGCACAGATACGCAGTATTTT. Translated: CASSLRGGRTDTQYF.

The chain is built from TRBV5-1 and TRBJ2-2; 12 bases map to TRBD1. Germline values: CDR1 SGHRS, CDR2 YFSETQ. V shed 4 bases, J shed 6 bases, and the junction held 4 bases outside the gene matches. The CDR3 runs to 15 residues. The CDR3 is CASSGDRGPPGELFF. CDR3 sequence (DNA): TGCGCCAGCAGCGGGGACAGGGGGCCCCCCGGGGAGCTGTTTTTT.

In its sample, this clone was seen a few times. V and J are TRBV11-2 and TRBJ1-6; 7 positions agree with TRBD1. V dropped 1 base and J dropped 14; count of bases not matched to a gene: 14. The germline V gene encodes CDR1 SGHAT and CDR2 FQNNGV. This CDR3 is 16 amino acids long. The chain's CDR3 is CASSLAGRTDRATLHF. In DNA form, the CDR3 reads TGTGCCAGCAGCTTAGCTGGACGAACAGACAGGGCGACCCTCCACTTT.

J is TRBJ1-1 and V is TRBV11-2; D uncertain. The CDR3 totals 13 residues. Germline V gene lookup returns CDR1 SGHAT and CDR2 FQNNGV. V was trimmed by 4 bases and J by 1 base, leaving 7 bases between them. CDR3 in amino acids: CASSSSRNTEAFF. In DNA, the CDR3 is TGTGCCAGCAGCTCCTCCAGGAACACTGAAGCTTTCTTT. The entire variable domain, with the rest obtained from reference TRBV11-2 and TRBJ1-1, is as follows: EAGVAQSPRYKIIEKRQSVAFWCNPISGHATLYWYQQILGQGPKLLIQFQNNGVVDDSQLPKDRFSAERLKGVDSTLKIQPAKLEDSAVYLCASSSSRNTEAFFGQGTRLTVV.

The V and J genes are TRBV5-5 and TRBJ1-2; no reliable D call. V was shortened by 2 bases and J by 6 bases, with 11 bases between the two germline ends. Germline V gene lookup returns CDR1 SGHKS and CDR2 YYEKEE (reference sequence). The CDR3 length is 13 residues. The DNA of the CDR3 is TGTGCCAGCAGCTTAACCCCTGCGGATGGCTACACCTTC. Translating it yields CASSLTPADGYTF.

The CDR3 DNA is TGTGCCAGCAGCGTAGAAATCGGGAACTATGGCTACACCTTC. The encoded protein is CASSVEIGNYGYTF. This chain connects TRBV9 to TRBJ1-2, with D hard to call. CDR1 is SGDLS, CDR2 YYNGEE, per germline. This CDR3 has 14 residues. Trimming shortened V by 0 bases and J by 2 bases, and 8 bases separated the two germline ends.